These 27 T cell receptor beta chains were all obtained from the same sample, sequenced in a study. TCRdb recomputed calls from the RT-PCR reads with MiXCR, one row per CDR3 protein. The profile shows about 680,000 distinct CDR3 sequences, approximately 15% of them singletons. The specimen sequenced was memory CD4+ T cells from blood. Every receptor here comes from a female donor in good health, serving as a healthy control.

This clonotype was observed at least ten times. The chain is built from TRBV6-4 and TRBJ2-1; no firm D call. The germline V and J ends were trimmed by 6 bases and 10 bases, with 19 bases remaining between them. This CDR3 comprises 14 residues. CDR1 is MRHNA, CDR2 SNTAGT, per germline. The DNA of the CDR3 is TGTGCCAGCAGCGCTGACCGGGCCCCCGGGGAGCAGTTCTTC. It yields the protein CASSADRAPGEQFF.

This clonotype was detected ten times or more. At one end the junction does not follow the germline gene, possibly because of a read error. J is TRBJ2-3 and V is TRBV5-6; no definite D call. Germline CDR1 reads SGHDT; CDR2 reads YYEEEE. The CDR3 length is 20 residues. CDR3 in DNA: TGTGCTAGCAGCCCCAGCAGCTTGTTGTTCGGCGACCACAGCACAGATACGCAGTATTTT. Translating it yields CASSPSSLLFGDHSTDTQYF.

This clonotype was counted a few times. This rearrangement joins TRBV2 to TRBJ1-3; TRBD1 might be the D (5 bases). The V gene's germline CDR1 is SNHLY and CDR2 FYNNEI. This CDR3 has 15 amino acids. V gave up 7 bases and J gave up 7 bases, with 20 bases separating them. Here the CDR3 reads CASTSSWDGYNTIYF. CDR3 coding DNA: TGTGCCAGCACCTCCTCCTGGGACGGCTATAACACCATATATTTT.

This clonotype was counted ten times or more. This chain uses TRBV5-5 with TRBJ2-1; D is undetermined. Germline V gene sequence: CDR1 SGHKS, CDR2 YYEKEE (reference sequence). V lost 0 bases to trimming and J lost 9 bases, with 7 bases between them. The CDR3 is 12 residues long. The CDR3 region is CASSLVDGEQFF. CDR3 bases: TGTGCCAGCAGCTTGGTCGATGGTGAGCAGTTCTTC.

In this sample, this clonotype turned up a few times. The V gene is TRBV5-6, the J gene TRBJ1-5; maybe TRBD1 (5 bases). Germline V gives CDR1 SGHDT, CDR2 YYEEEE. V was shortened by 0 bases and J by 3 bases, with 13 bases between the two germline ends. The CDR3 is 16 amino acids. The CDR3 coding sequence is TGTGCCAGCAGCTTGGCCCGGGGCGAGAACAATCAGCCCCAGCATTTT. Encoded protein: CASSLARGENNQPQHF.

The CDR3 sequence: CASSFLEGGHTEAFF. The DNA of the CDR3 is TGTGCCAGCAGTTTTTTGGAAGGGGGCCACACTGAAGCTTTCTTT. This chain connects TRBV12-3 or TRBV12-4 to TRBJ1-1; TRBD1 agrees at 7 bases. The CDR3 has 15 amino acids. J lost 3 bases, V lost 3 bases, and 7 bases had no gene match.

This clonotype came up a few times. This chain connects TRBV29-1 to TRBJ1-2; 7 nucleotides match TRBD1. V shed 7 bases, J shed 10 bases, and the junction held 9 bases outside the gene matches. CDR3 length: 11 residues. Germline V gene lookup returns CDR1 SQVTM and CDR2 ANQGSEA. The CDR3 DNA is TGCAGCGCGGGTGACAGGGAGACCTACACCTTC. The encoded protein is CSAGDRETYTF.

This clonotype was observed a few times. The chain is built from TRBV28 and TRBJ2-7; 7 bases line up with TRBD1. CDR3 length: 13 amino acids. Germline V CDR1 and CDR2: MDHEN, SYDVKM. J lost 5 bases, V lost 5 bases, and 6 bases had no gene match. CDR3 protein: CASSDREMHEQYF. The CDR3 DNA follows: TGTGCCAGCAGTGACAGGGAGATGCACGAGCAGTACTTC. Filled out from reference TRBV28 and TRBJ2-7, the complete variable domain reads DVKVTQSSRYLVKRTGEKVFLECVQDMDHENMFWYRQDPGLGLRLIYFSYDVKMKEKGDIPEGYSVSREKKERFSLILESASTNQTSMYLCASSDREMHEQYFGPGTRLTVT.

This clonotype has ten or more counts. This chain uses TRBV6-5 with TRBJ1-3; no reliable D call. The CDR3 runs to 14 residues. Germline loops: CDR1 MNHEY, CDR2 SVGAGI. V dropped 5 bases and J dropped 0 bases, with 8 bases sitting between them. CDR3 amino acids: CASSMANSGNTIYF. The DNA of the CDR3 is TGTGCCAGCAGTATGGCCAACTCTGGAAACACCATATATTTT.

This chain connects TRBV12-3 or TRBV12-4 to TRBJ1-3; perhaps TRBD1 as D (6 bases). Trimming stripped 1 base from V and 3 bases from J, with 13 bases between. There are 16 residues in the CDR3. CDR3 DNA: TGTGCCAGCAGTTTAGGGTGGGACATCCTTGGAAACACCATATATTTT. This codes for CASSLGWDILGNTIYF.

The chain combines TRBV30 with TRBJ1-4, with D hard to call. Trimming stripped 2 bases from V and 7 bases from J, with 8 bases between. CDR1 GTSNPN and CDR2 SVGIG come from the germline V gene (reference sequence). The CDR3 is 12 residues long. This CDR3 is CAWSPGGEKLFF. DNA of the CDR3: TGTGCCTGGAGTCCGGGAGGTGAAAAACTGTTTTTT.

This clonotype came up a few times. The chain combines TRBV27 with TRBJ2-6; D not certain. With 5 bases removed from V and 1 base from J, the gap between germline ends came to 15 bases. The CDR3 totals 17 residues. Germline V lookup: CDR1 MNHEY, CDR2 SMNVEV (reference sequence). The DNA of the CDR3 is TGTGCCAGCAGTCCCAACTCGGGTCGATCTGGGGCCAACGTCCTGACTTTC. Translation: CASSPNSGRSGANVLTF.

The chain recombines TRBV5-4 with TRBJ2-1; possibly TRBD2 for D (6 bases). The V gene's germline CDR1 is SGHNT and CDR2 YYREEE (reference sequence). Trimming pared 0 bases from V and 5 bases from J, leaving 12 bases between. This CDR3 contains 15 residues. The CDR3 reads CASSLGLGSHNEQFF. DNA of the CDR3: TGTGCCAGCAGCTTGGGACTAGGGTCCCACAATGAGCAGTTCTTC.

V gene TRBV12-3 or TRBV12-4 combines with J gene TRBJ2-5; D remains ambiguous. Deletions cut 7 bases from V and 5 bases from J, with 14 bases between. The CDR3 loop spans 13 amino acids. The chain's CDR3 is CASTIWGKETQYF. CDR3 DNA sequence: TGTGCCAGCACCATTTGGGGAAAGGAGACCCAGTACTTC.

This clonotype was recorded many times. The chain has TRBV7-9 and TRBJ2-7; D is uncertain. The germline V gene has CDR1 SEHNR and CDR2 FQNEAQ (reference sequence). The CDR3 is 14 residues long. The V end was cut by 4 bases, the J end by 2 bases, with 12 bases between. The CDR3 reads CASSSLDTTYEQYF. The DNA for the CDR3 is TGTGCCAGCAGCTCCCTAGACACCACCTACGAGCAGTACTTC.

V gene TRBV9 combines with J gene TRBJ1-5; 7 positions agree with TRBD1. Germline V gives CDR1 SGDLS, CDR2 YYNGEE. The V gene end was trimmed by 3 bases and the J gene end by 7 bases; junction bases not matched to a gene: 13. The CDR3 contains 16 residues. DNA for the CDR3: TGTGCCAGCAGCGCAAAATACAGGGGACATGGGCAGCCCCAGCATTTT. It translates to CASSAKYRGHGQPQHF.

This clonotype was seen repeatedly, ten times or more. This CDR3 is CAISGDRGSVYEQFF. The DNA of the CDR3 is TGTGCCATCAGTGGGGACAGGGGGTCCGTCTATGAGCAGTTCTTC. V and J are TRBV10-3 and TRBJ2-1, with 11 positions matching TRBD1. This CDR3 is built from 15 residues. The germline V gene has CDR1 ENHRY and CDR2 SYGVKD. Unmatched junction bases numbered 7, after V lost 4 bases and J lost 8 bases.

The table lists this clonotype with many counts. V usage is TRBV27 and J usage is TRBJ2-5; 7 nucleotides match TRBD1. CDR3 length: 15 residues. Unmatched junction bases numbered 10, after V lost 4 bases and J lost 5 bases. CDR1 and CDR2 (germline): MNHEY, SMNVEV (reference sequence). In nucleotides, the CDR3 is TGTGCCAGCAGTTCCGCCACAGGGGTGGGGGAGACCCAGTACTTC. This sequence encodes CASSSATGVGETQYF.

This clonotype was observed many times. V usage is TRBV6-2 or TRBV6-3 and J usage is TRBJ2-7, with D perhaps given as TRBD1 or TRBD2 (5 bases each). Germline assignment: CDR1 MNHEY and CDR2 SVGEGT. The CDR3 spans 16 residues. V gave up 1 base and J gave up 0 bases, with 13 bases separating them. CDR3 sequence reads: CASSYYGALNSYEQYF. The CDR3 DNA reads as TGTGCCAGCAGTTACTACGGGGCCCTTAACTCCTACGAGCAGTACTTC.

This clonotype was picked up a small number of times. The genes are TRBV3-1 and TRBJ1-1, with D unclear. V was shortened by 5 bases and J by 10 bases, with 14 bases between the two germline ends. The CDR3 has 12 amino acids. The germline gives CDR1 LGHDT, CDR2 YNNKEL (reference sequence). CDR3 amino acids: CASSLHQAGAFF. CDR3 bases: TGTGCCAGCAGCTTACACCAGGCGGGAGCTTTCTTT.

In its sample, this clonotype was seen many times. The chain joins TRBV5-1 to TRBJ1-1; 7 bases agree with TRBD1. In germline, CDR1 is SGHRS, CDR2 YFSETQ. This CDR3 comprises 14 residues. The V gene end was trimmed by 4 bases and the J gene end by 5 bases; junction bases not matched to a gene: 8. DNA for the CDR3: TGCGCCAGCAGCAAAACGACAGGGTTAACTGAAGCTTTCTTT. Its protein product is CASSKTTGLTEAFF.

This chain links TRBV5-6 with TRBJ1-1; 11 bases map to TRBD1. Germline V lookup: CDR1 SGHDT, CDR2 YYEEEE. The CDR3 loop spans 17 amino acids. Germline trimming cut 4 bases from V and 2 bases from J; bases unmatched to any gene: 10. The CDR3 nucleotides are TGTGCCAGCAGCACCAGCCGGGACAGGGGGGCAAACACTGAAGCTTTCTTT. Protein product: CASSTSRDRGANTEAFF.

This clonotype was counted only a few times. The chain uses TRBV5-4 and TRBJ2-2; 8 bases fit TRBD1. V was clipped by 0 bases and J by 2 bases; unmatched bases: 3. Per the germline V gene, CDR1 is SGHNT and CDR2 is YYREEE (reference sequence). This CDR3 has 16 residues. CDR3 in amino acids: CASSLDPGGNTGELFF. In nucleotides, the CDR3 is TGTGCCAGCAGCTTGGACCCAGGGGGCAACACCGGGGAGCTGTTTTTT.

Many counts were recorded for this clonotype. V usage is TRBV20-1 and J usage is TRBJ2-5; the D is unclear. Trimming stripped 3 bases from V and 3 bases from J, with 17 bases between. Germline loops: CDR1 DFQATT, CDR2 SNEGSKA (reference sequence). This CDR3 comprises 15 residues. CDR3 sequence reads: CSASQVRSGKETQYF. CDR3 nucleotides: TGCAGTGCTAGTCAAGTCAGGAGTGGAAAAGAGACCCAGTACTTC.

CDR3: CASSQNGATDTQYF. The CDR3 nucleotides are TGTGCCAGCAGCCAGAATGGGGCCACAGATACGCAGTATTTT. The chain couples TRBV7-9 to TRBJ2-3; the D gene is possibly TRBD1 (5 bases). The CDR3 runs 14 residues. Germline V gene data show CDR1 as SEHNR and CDR2 as FQNEAQ (reference sequence). V lost 5 bases and J 2 bases, leaving 11 bases between the germline ends.

This chain uses TRBV7-8 with TRBJ2-1; D is possibly TRBD1 (5 bases). The CDR3 is 15 residues long. In germline, CDR1 is SGHVS, CDR2 FQNEAQ. The V end was cut by 1 base, the J end by 4 bases, with 11 bases between. For the CDR3, the DNA is TGTGCCAGCAGCTTAGGAGAGGACATATACAATGAGCAGTTCTTC. As protein: CASSLGEDIYNEQFF. Supplemented by reference TRBV7-8 and TRBJ2-1, the full variable domain reads GAGVSQSPRYKVAKRGQDVALRCDPISGHVSLFWYQQALGQGPEFLTYFQNEAQLDKSGLPSDRFFAERPEGSVSTLKIQRTQQEDSAVYLCASSLGEDIYNEQFFGPGTRLTVL.

This clonotype was detected ten times or more. The V and J genes are TRBV10-3 and TRBJ1-1, with 7 bases lining up with TRBD1. The CDR3 totals 13 residues. V was pared by 6 bases and J by 1 base, with 2 bases of the junction left unmatched. Germline V gene lookup returns CDR1 ENHRY and CDR2 SYGVKD. The CDR3: CAISRQGNTEAFF. Written as DNA, the CDR3 is TGTGCCATCAGCCGACAGGGGAACACTGAAGCTTTCTTT.